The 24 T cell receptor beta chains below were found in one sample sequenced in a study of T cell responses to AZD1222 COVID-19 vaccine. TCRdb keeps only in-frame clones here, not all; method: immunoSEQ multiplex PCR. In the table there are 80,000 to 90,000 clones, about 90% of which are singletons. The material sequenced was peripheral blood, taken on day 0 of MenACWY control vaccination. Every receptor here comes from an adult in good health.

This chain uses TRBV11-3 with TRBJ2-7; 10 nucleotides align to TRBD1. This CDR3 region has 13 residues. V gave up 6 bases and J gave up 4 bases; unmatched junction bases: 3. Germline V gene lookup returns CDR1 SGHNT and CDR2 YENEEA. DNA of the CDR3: TGTGCCAGCAGTCGGACAGGGGGATACGAGCAGTACTTC. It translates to CASSRTGGYEQYF.

The CDR3 DNA reads as TGTGCCAGCAGCCAAGCTACTAGCGGGACCTACGAGCAGTACTTC. The encoded protein is CASSQATSGTYEQYF. The chain combines TRBV4-2 with TRBJ2-7; 10 bases are a match to TRBD2. The CDR3 is 15 amino acids. The V gene end was trimmed by 1 base and the J gene end by 2 bases; junction bases not matched to a gene: 2. Germline CDR1 and CDR2: LGHNA and YNFKEQ.

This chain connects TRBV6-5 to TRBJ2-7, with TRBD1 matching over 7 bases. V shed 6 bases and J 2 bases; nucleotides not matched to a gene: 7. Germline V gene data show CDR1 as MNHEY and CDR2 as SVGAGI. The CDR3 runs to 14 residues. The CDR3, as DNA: TGTGCCAGCAGGGCCACCGGGACAGCCTACGAGCAGTACTTC. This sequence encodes CASRATGTAYEQYF.

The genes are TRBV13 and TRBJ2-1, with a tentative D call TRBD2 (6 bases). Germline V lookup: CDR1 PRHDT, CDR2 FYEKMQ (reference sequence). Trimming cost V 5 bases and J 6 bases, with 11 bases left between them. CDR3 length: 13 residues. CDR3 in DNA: TGTGCCAGCAGCCAGCGGGCTAGCAATGAGCAGTTCTTC. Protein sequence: CASSQRASNEQFF.

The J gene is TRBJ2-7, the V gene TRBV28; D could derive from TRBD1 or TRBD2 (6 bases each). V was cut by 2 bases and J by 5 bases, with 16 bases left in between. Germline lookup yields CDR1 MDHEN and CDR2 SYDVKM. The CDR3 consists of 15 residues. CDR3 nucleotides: TGTGCCAGCAGTTTAACATGGGGGGCGCGGGACGAGCAGTACTTC. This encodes CASSLTWGARDEQYF.

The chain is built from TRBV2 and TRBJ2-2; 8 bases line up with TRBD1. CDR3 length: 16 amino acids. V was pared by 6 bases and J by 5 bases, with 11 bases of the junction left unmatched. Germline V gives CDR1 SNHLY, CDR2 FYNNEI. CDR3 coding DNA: TGTGCCAGCAGCGAACCACAGGGGGTAGCGACCGGGGAGCTGTTTTTT. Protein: CASSEPQGVATGELFF.

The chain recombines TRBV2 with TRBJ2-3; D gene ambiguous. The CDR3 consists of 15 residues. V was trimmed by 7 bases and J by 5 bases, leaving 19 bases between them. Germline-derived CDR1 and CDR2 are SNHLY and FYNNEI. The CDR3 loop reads CASTVQGQQQDTQYF. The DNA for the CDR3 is TGTGCCAGCACCGTCCAAGGCCAGCAGCAAGATACGCAGTATTTT.

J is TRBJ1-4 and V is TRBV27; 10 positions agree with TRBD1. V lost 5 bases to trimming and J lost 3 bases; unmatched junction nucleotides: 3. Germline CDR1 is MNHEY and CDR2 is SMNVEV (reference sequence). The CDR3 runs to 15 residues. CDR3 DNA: TGTGCCAGCAGTCCGACAGGGGGCTCTAATGAAAAACTGTTTTTT. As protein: CASSPTGGSNEKLFF.

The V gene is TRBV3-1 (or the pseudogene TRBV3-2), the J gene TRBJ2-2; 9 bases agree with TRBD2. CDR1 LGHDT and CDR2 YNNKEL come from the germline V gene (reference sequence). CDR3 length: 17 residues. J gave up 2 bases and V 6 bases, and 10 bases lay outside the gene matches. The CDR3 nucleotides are TGTGCCAGCAGGTACCTTGGGACTAGCCTTAACACCGGGGAGCTGTTTTTT. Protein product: CASRYLGTSLNTGELFF.

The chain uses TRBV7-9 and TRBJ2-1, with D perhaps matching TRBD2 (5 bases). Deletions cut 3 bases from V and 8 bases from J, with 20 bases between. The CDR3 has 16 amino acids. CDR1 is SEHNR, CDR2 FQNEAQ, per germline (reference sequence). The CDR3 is CASSLNPGLTRDEQFF. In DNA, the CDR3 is TGTGCCAGCAGCTTGAACCCCGGACTGACCCGAGATGAGCAGTTCTTC.

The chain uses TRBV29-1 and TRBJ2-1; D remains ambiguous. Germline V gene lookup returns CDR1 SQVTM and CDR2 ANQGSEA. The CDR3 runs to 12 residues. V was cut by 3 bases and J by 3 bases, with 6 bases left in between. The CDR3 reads CSVEGDYNEQFF. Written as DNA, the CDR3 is TGCAGCGTTGAGGGCGACTACAATGAGCAGTTCTTC.

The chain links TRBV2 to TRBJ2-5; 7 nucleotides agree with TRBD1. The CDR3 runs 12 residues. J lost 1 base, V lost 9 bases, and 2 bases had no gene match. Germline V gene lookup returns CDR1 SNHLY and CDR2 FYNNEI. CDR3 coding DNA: TGTGCCAGAACAGGGGCCCAAGAGACCCAGTACTTC. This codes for CARTGAQETQYF.

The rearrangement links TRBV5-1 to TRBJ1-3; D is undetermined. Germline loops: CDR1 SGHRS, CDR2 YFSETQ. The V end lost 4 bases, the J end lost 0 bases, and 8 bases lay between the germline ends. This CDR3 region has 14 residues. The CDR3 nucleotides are TGCGCCAGCAGCCGGTTAGGCTCTGGAAACACCATATATTTT. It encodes CASSRLGSGNTIYF.

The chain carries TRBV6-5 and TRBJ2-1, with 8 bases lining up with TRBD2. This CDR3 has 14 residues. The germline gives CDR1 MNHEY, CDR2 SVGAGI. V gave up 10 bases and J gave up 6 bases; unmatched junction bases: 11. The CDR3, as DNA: TGTGCCACCAGGACGGGGGGGCTTAGCAATGAGCAGTTCTTC. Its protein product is CATRTGGLSNEQFF.

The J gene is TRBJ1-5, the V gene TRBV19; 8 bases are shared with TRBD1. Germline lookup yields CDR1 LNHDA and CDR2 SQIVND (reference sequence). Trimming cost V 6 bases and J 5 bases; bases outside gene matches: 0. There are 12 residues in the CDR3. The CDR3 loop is CASRDRDQPQHF. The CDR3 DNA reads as TGTGCCAGTAGGGACAGGGATCAGCCCCAGCATTTT.

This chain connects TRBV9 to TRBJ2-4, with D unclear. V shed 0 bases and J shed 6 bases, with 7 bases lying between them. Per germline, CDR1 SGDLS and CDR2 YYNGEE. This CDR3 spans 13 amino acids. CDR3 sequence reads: CASSVESGNIQYF. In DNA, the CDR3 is TGTGCCAGCAGCGTAGAATCAGGAAACATTCAGTACTTC. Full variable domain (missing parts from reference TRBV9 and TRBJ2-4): DSGVTQTPKHLITATGQRVTLRCSPRSGDLSVYWYQQSLDQGLQFLIQYYNGEERAKGNILERFSAQQFPDLHSELNLSSLELGDSALYFCASSVESGNIQYFGAGTRLSVL.

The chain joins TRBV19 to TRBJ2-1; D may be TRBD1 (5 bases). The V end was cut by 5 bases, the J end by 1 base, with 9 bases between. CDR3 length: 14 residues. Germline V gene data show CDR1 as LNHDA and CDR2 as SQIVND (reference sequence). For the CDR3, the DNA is TGTGCCAGTAGTGTGACAGTTTCCTACAATGAGCAGTTCTTC. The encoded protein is CASSVTVSYNEQFF.

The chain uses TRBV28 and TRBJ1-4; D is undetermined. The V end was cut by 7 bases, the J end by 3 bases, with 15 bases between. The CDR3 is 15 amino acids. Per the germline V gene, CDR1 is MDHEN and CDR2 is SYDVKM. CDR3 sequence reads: CASNGLGKANEKLFF. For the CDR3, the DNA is TGTGCCAGCAATGGGCTAGGGAAAGCTAATGAAAAACTGTTTTTT.

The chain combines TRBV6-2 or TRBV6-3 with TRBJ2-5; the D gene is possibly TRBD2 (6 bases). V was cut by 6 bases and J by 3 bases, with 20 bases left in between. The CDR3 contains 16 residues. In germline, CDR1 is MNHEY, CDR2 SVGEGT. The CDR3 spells CASSPYLVSGEETQYF. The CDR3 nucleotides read TGTGCCAGCAGCCCTTATTTGGTTAGCGGTGAAGAGACCCAGTACTTC.

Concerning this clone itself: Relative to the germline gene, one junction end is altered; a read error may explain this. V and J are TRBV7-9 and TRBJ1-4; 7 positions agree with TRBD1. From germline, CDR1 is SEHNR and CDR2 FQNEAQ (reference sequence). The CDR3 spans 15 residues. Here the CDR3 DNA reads TGTGCCAGCAGCTTAGTTGGGACAGTCAATGAGAAACTGTTTTTT. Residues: CASSLVGTVNEKLFF.

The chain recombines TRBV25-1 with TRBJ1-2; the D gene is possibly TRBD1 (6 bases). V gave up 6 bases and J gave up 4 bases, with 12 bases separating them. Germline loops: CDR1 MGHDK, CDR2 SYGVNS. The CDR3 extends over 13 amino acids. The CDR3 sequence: CASRETGAYGYTF. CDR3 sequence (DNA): TGTGCCAGCAGGGAGACAGGCGCCTATGGCTACACCTTC.

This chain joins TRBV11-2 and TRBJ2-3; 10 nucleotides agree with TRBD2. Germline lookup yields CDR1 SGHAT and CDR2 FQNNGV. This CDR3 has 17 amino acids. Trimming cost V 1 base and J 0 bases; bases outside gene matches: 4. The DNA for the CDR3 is TGTGCCAGCAGCTTAGGCCTAGCGGGGGCTAGCACAGATACGCAGTATTTT. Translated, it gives CASSLGLAGASTDTQYF.

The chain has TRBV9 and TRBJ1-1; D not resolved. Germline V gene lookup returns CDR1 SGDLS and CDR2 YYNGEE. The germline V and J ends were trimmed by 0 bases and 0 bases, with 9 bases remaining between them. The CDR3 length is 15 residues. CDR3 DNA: TGTGCCAGCAGCGTAGTAGGAGGGCTGAACACTGAAGCTTTCTTT. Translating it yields CASSVVGGLNTEAFF. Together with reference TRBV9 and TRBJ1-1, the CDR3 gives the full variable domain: DSGVTQTPKHLITATGQRVTLRCSPRSGDLSVYWYQQSLDQGLQFLIQYYNGEERAKGNILERFSAQQFPDLHSELNLSSLELGDSALYFCASSVVGGLNTEAFFGQGTRLTVV.

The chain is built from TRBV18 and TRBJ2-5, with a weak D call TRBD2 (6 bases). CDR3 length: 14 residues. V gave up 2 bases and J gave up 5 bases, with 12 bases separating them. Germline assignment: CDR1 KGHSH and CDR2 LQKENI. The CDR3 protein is CASSPAPRGETQYF. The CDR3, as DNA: TGTGCCAGCTCACCAGCCCCCCGGGGGGAGACCCAGTACTTC. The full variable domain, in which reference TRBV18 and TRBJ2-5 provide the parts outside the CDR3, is NAGVMQNPRHLVRRRGQEARLRCSPMKGHSHVYWYRQLPEEGLKFMVYLQKENIIDESGMPKERFSAEFPKEGPSILRIQQVVRGDSAAYFCASSPAPRGETQYFGPGTRLLVL.